A single sample is the source of the 21 T cell receptor beta chains below, sequenced in a study of beta chain features in type 1 diabetes (dated by TCRdb to 2017 to 2018). No antigen is known for these receptors. General study outcomes and caveats: In all four CD4+ subsets, TCRB CDR3 length was moderately but significantly shorter in type 1 diabetes patients.

Library preparation was by the immunoSEQ multiplex PCR assay. All of the isolated RNA was reverse transcribed with the High Capacity cDNA Reverse Transcription Kit, so expressed TCRB transcripts were sequenced. The clones in this table, taken by TCRdb from immuneACCESS, are in-frame only. Not every clone is retained; where verified, under half of the shortfall comes from an unresolved V gene, and the cause of the rest is unknown. The sample table holds about 740,000 clones, of which 13% were seen once. Approximately 0.02% of the sample is taken by the ten largest. Material for sequencing was naive CD4+ T cells from blood. The label giving this sample's cell subset or site can be read as: true naive CD4+ T cells. The receptor set was obtained from a man aged 18 to 29 with type 1 diabetes.

The chain links TRBV7-9 to TRBJ2-7, with TRBD1 matching over 10 bases. CDR1 and CDR2 from the germline V gene are SEHNR and FQNEAQ (reference sequence). The CDR3 runs 15 residues. Unmatched junction bases numbered 5, after V lost 3 bases and J lost 3 bases. CDR3 sequence: CASSFYRTGGYEQYF. The DNA for the CDR3 is TGTGCCAGCAGCTTTTATAGGACAGGGGGCTACGAGCAGTACTTC.

This clone showed up just a few times. The gene calls are TRBV20-1 and TRBJ1-5; TRBD1 is a possible D gene (5 bases). Germline V gene sequence: CDR1 DFQATT, CDR2 SNEGSKA (reference sequence). Trimming took 3 bases from V and 10 from J, leaving 10 bases between them. The CDR3 sequence is 11 residues long. Here the CDR3 reads CSASVQGPQHF. The CDR3 nucleotides read TGCAGTGCTAGTGTCCAGGGTCCCCAGCATTTT.

This sequence joins TRBV7-9 and TRBJ1-1; the D is unclear. CDR3 length: 15 amino acids. Germline V gene data show CDR1 as SEHNR and CDR2 as FQNEAQ (reference sequence). The germline V and J ends were trimmed by 1 base and 5 bases, with 14 bases remaining between them. The CDR3 region is CASSLDGGRGTEAFF. In nucleotides, the CDR3 is TGTGCCAGCAGCTTAGATGGCGGCAGAGGTACTGAAGCTTTCTTT.

This clone has more than one count but fewer than ten. This chain's CDR3 is CAFSADGNQPQHF. The CDR3 region has the DNA TGTGCCTTCTCGGCAGACGGCAATCAGCCCCAGCATTTT. This chain uses TRBV30 with TRBJ1-5; no reliable D call. The CDR3 sequence is 13 residues long. Deletions cut 7 bases from V and 2 bases from J, with 12 bases between. Germline-derived CDR1 and CDR2 are GTSNPN and SVGIG (reference sequence). The entire variable domain, with the rest obtained from reference TRBV30 and TRBJ1-5, is as follows: SQTIHQWPATLVQPVGSPLSLECTVEGTSNPNLYWYRQAAGRGLQLLFYSVGIGQISSEVPQNLSASRPQDRQFILSSKKLLLSDSGFYLCAFSADGNQPQHFGDGTRLSIL.

This clone has a handful of counts. The chain employs TRBV10-3 and TRBJ1-4, with D hard to call. Trimming pared 0 bases from V and 3 bases from J, leaving 8 bases between. Germline CDR1 ENHRY, CDR2 SYGVKD. This CDR3 is 15 amino acids long. The CDR3 here is CAISESGGPNEKLFF. The CDR3 DNA sequence: TGTGCCATCAGTGAGTCAGGAGGACCTAATGAAAAACTGTTTTTT.

This clone occurred a few times. The CDR3 region is CASSPSQGANTEAFF. CDR3 DNA: TGTGCCAGCAGCCCCAGCCAGGGGGCGAACACTGAAGCTTTCTTT. This chain links TRBV6-5 with TRBJ1-1; 8 bases agree with TRBD1. Germline CDR1 is MNHEY and CDR2 is SVGAGI. The CDR3 sequence is 15 residues long. V lost 6 bases to trimming and J lost 1 base; unmatched junction nucleotides: 7.

For this clone: The same CDR3 is also encoded by other DNA sequences in this sample. The J gene is TRBJ2-3, the V gene TRBV30, with D unclear. V was cut by 3 bases and J by 5 bases, with 9 bases left in between. CDR1 and CDR2 from the germline V gene are GTSNPN and SVGIG (reference sequence). The CDR3 totals 12 residues. This CDR3 reads CAWSALGDTQYF. CDR3 in DNA: TGTGCCTGGAGCGCCCTCGGAGATACGCAGTATTTT.

This clone was recorded a few times. The chain has TRBV11-3 and TRBJ2-2; D might be TRBD2 (5 bases). The CDR3 length is 15 residues. The germline CDR1 and CDR2 sequences are SGHNT and YENEEA. Trimming removed 5 bases from V and 4 bases from J, with 14 bases in between. The CDR3 nucleotides are TGTGCCAGCAGCAGAGGGTTAGGGCTCACCGGGGAGCTGTTTTTT. Translation gives CASSRGLGLTGELFF.

The chain carries TRBV30 and TRBJ2-5, with unresolved D. V was cut by 1 base and J by 5 bases, with 11 bases left in between. The CDR3 loop spans 13 amino acids. Germline CDR1 GTSNPN, CDR2 SVGIG (reference sequence). For the CDR3, the DNA is TGTGCCTGGAGTGGATTAGTCTGGGAGACCCAGTACTTC. It is translated as CAWSGLVWETQYF.

The table lists this clone with a few counts. The chain employs TRBV9 and TRBJ2-2, with D tentatively TRBD1 (5 bases). Trimming cost V 2 bases and J 7 bases, with 18 bases left between them. CDR1 is SGDLS, CDR2 YYNGEE, per germline. The CDR3 runs to 16 residues. CDR3 DNA: TGTGCCAGCAGCGTCGGGTCCCTGGGGCCTGGCGGGGAGCTGTTTTTT. It encodes CASSVGSLGPGGELFF.

The chain employs TRBV5-1 and TRBJ2-2; a weak D match, TRBD2 (5 bases). V was clipped by 0 bases and J by 4 bases, with 16 bases between them. The length of the CDR3 is 17 residues. Germline-derived CDR1 and CDR2 are SGHRS and YFSETQ. The CDR3: CASSLAWGAFGTGELFF. CDR3 nucleotide sequence: TGCGCCAGCAGCTTGGCGTGGGGAGCATTTGGCACCGGGGAGCTGTTTTTT.

This clone was counted a few times. V and J are TRBV4-1 and TRBJ2-5; the D gene is possibly TRBD1 (5 bases). The V end was cut by 2 bases, the J end by 5 bases, with 18 bases between. CDR1 is MGHRA, CDR2 YSYEKL, per germline. The CDR3 consists of 16 residues. The CDR3, as DNA: TGCGCCAGCAGCCAAAGATACGGCCCCCCAGGGGAGACCCAGTACTTC. Translated, it gives CASSQRYGPPGETQYF.

This chain uses TRBV30 with TRBJ1-2; no definite D call. Trimming pared 4 bases from V and 3 bases from J, leaving 6 bases between. This CDR3 comprises 11 residues. The germline gives CDR1 GTSNPN, CDR2 SVGIG (reference sequence). The CDR3 loop reads CAWNQDYGYTF. In nucleotides, the CDR3 is TGTGCCTGGAATCAGGACTATGGCTACACCTTC. Drawing the rest from reference TRBV30 and TRBJ1-2, the complete variable domain is SQTIHQWPATLVQPVGSPLSLECTVEGTSNPNLYWYRQAAGRGLQLLFYSVGIGQISSEVPQNLSASRPQDRQFILSSKKLLLSDSGFYLCAWNQDYGYTFGSGTRLTVV.

This chain links TRBV9 with TRBJ1-2; D possibly corresponds to TRBD1 (5 bases). The CDR3 is made up of 14 amino acids. From germline, CDR1 is SGDLS and CDR2 YYNGEE. V was clipped by 0 bases and J by 6 bases, with 12 bases between them. The CDR3 here is CASSVAGRADGYTF. The CDR3 DNA reads as TGTGCCAGCAGCGTAGCGGGCAGGGCGGATGGCTACACCTTC.

This clone occurred a few times. At the DNA level, this CDR3 is encoded by other sequences in the same sample as well. This chain links TRBV2 with TRBJ1-2; D unclear. Germline values: CDR1 SNHLY, CDR2 FYNNEI. This CDR3 has 12 residues. V lost 0 bases and J lost 5, with 4 bases in between. The CDR3 region is CASSEAPYGYTF. The CDR3, as DNA: TGTGCCAGCAGTGAAGCGCCGTATGGCTACACCTTC. Together with reference TRBV2 and TRBJ1-2, the CDR3 gives the full variable domain: EPEVTQTPSHQVTQMGQEVILRCVPISNHLYFYWYRQILGQKVEFLVSFYNNEISEKSEIFDDQFSVERPDGSNFTLKIRSTKLEDSAMYFCASSEAPYGYTFGSGTRLTVV.

With regard to this clone: The sample contains more than one DNA sequence encoding this CDR3. The chain links TRBV6-5 to TRBJ1-2, with a possible D match to TRBD1 (5 bases). V lost 4 bases, J lost 7 bases, and 7 bases lay in between. Per the germline V gene, CDR1 is MNHEY and CDR2 is SVGAGI. This CDR3 has 11 residues. In nucleotides, the CDR3 is TGTGCCAGCAGTTCCGGGGGTGGCTACACCTTC. Residues: CASSSGGGYTF.

The chain couples TRBV14 to TRBJ1-2; tentatively, D is TRBD1 (5 bases). This CDR3 is 14 amino acids long. Germline CDR1 is SGHDN and CDR2 is FVKESK. The V gene lost 8 bases and the J gene lost 6 bases, with 19 bases spanning the gap. The CDR3 reads CASGPSIPGHGYTF. The CDR3 region has the DNA TGTGCCAGCGGACCCTCCATTCCGGGGCATGGCTACACCTTC.

The CDR3 protein is CASSLQVGETQYF. As DNA, the CDR3 is TGCGCCAGCAGCTTACAAGTGGGGGAGACCCAGTACTTC. The V and J genes are TRBV5-1 and TRBJ2-5; the D is unclear. Trimming cost V 2 bases and J 5 bases, with 10 bases left between them. Germline lookup yields CDR1 SGHRS and CDR2 YFSETQ. The CDR3 is 13 residues long.

The rearrangement uses TRBV6-1 and TRBJ2-3; possibly TRBD2 for D (6 bases). Germline V lookup: CDR1 MNHNS, CDR2 SASEGT. Trimming removed 8 bases from V and 2 bases from J, with 11 bases in between. CDR3 length equals 13 residues. Written as DNA, the CDR3 is TGTGCCAGCGGGCCGGGAGTCACAGATACGCAGTATTTT. Translation gives CASGPGVTDTQYF.

This clone was counted only a few times. This chain uses TRBV20-1 with TRBJ1-2; weak D call: TRBD1 (6 bases). The CDR3 is made up of 11 amino acids. From germline, CDR1 is DFQATT and CDR2 SNEGSKA (reference sequence). The CDR3 sequence is CAGQLVNGYTF. As DNA, the CDR3 is TGCGCCGGACAGTTGGTGAATGGCTACACCTTC.

J is TRBJ1-4 and V is TRBV15, with D possibly matching TRBD1 (5 bases). The CDR3 is 14 amino acids. Germline lookup yields CDR1 LNHNV and CDR2 YYDKDF (reference sequence). V gave up 0 bases and J gave up 6 bases, with 8 bases separating them. The CDR3 DNA is TGTGCCACCAGCAGAGACAGGGTAGATGAAAAACTGTTTTTT. Translating it yields CATSRDRVDEKLFF.